The entry below describes one T cell receptor beta chain. This clonotype occurred many times. What this receptor recognizes is not known. Base qualities are not provided; no much larger clone lies one nucleotide away. CDR1 and CDR2, looked up from the germline V gene (reference sequence), are DFQATT and SNEGSKA. The junction shows trimming of 6 bases on V and 4 bases on J, plus 12 bases between the germline ends. Its CDR3 holds 12 amino acids, cysteine through phenylalanine. Of all the DNA, just the CDR3 is kept, 36 bases in frame from base 1. The sample's time point label, in plain terms: newly diagnosed GD, antithyroid drugs for less than 3 months. RNA was extracted from PBMCs in TRIzol for both TCR sequencing and RNA sequencing. The diagnosis of Graves' disease followed American Thyroid Association guidelines. Patients were recruited from an endocrinology department in Xi'an, China. Each patient gave roughly 10 milliliters of peripheral blood, collected in an EDTA anticoagulant tube. PBMCs were isolated by Ficoll Paque Plus density gradient separation without further T cell sorting. An Agilent 2100 Bioanalyzer and agarose gel were used to assess RNA quality, and a NanoDrop 2000 was used to measure RNA concentration.

This sample is drawn from a study of regulatory T cells in long-lasting Graves disease listed by TCRdb under 2021. Regarding the study in general: Newly diagnosed Graves' disease patients had taken antithyroid drugs for less than 3 months. Peripheral blood TCR sequencing and RNA sequencing compared persistent Graves' disease patients with newly diagnosed Graves' disease patients. The study was conducted in China and was registered as a clinical trial. TCR sequencing covered about 13 persistent and some 20 newly diagnosed Graves' disease patients, some 35 samples in total.

Libraries were prepared through multiplex PCR. Sequencing was carried out with an Illumina HiSeq 4000. TCR beta libraries were built with iRepertoire HTBI primers and Arm-PCR amplification of CDR3 regions. PCR products were gel purified before sequencing. Concerning the study's data processing: A total of around 66 TRBV and 14 TRBJ segments were identified across samples and were used for gene usage analysis of CDR3 amino acid clonotypes. COPE and FqMerger were used to merge filtered high-quality paired reads into contigs. Contigs were aligned with BLAST to IMGT TRBV, TRBD and TRBJ reference genes, and CDR3 was defined per IMGT. Any clonotype with a frequency above 0.1% was counted as a highly expanded clone. Shannon entropy was used to measure repertoire diversity, and the Gini coefficient was used to measure V-J evenness. Clonotypes shared by more than one individual were considered public. TCRdb trimmed public reads at Q25 via fastp, called clones via MiXCR and kept in-frame beta chains. Rows with a matching CDR3 protein are joined into one entry that keeps the most common DNA and genes. V and J calls and clone size were set by TCRdb, not the authors. The sample yields 360,000 or so distinct CDR3 sequences; 12% were counted once. The ten most abundant clones make up around 18% of the sample.

Overall study outcomes, separate from this receptor: Only the TCR beta chain was sequenced and analyzed. More public clonotypes were shared among persistent patients (around 2,600) than among newly diagnosed patients (966). Peripheral blood alone was examined, since thyroid tissue, which constituted the primary lesion, could not be accessed. Preferential use of TRBV28, TRBJ1-2 and TRBJ2-5 was observed in persistent disease, whereas TRBV20-1 and TRBJ2-1 were favored in newly diagnosed disease. Lower TCR Shannon entropy and fewer highly expanded clones were observed in persistent Graves' disease patients than in newly diagnosed patients, which suggested clonal expansion. As a limitation, the authors acknowledged that the small sample size may reduce accuracy.

In addition, the sample was reused for a study of T cells in Graves' hyperthyroidism and ophthalmopathy. As that second study puts it: Stable Graves' hyperthyroidism was defined as the absence of progression to ophthalmopathy over 18 months of follow-up. Hyperthyroidism patients were newly diagnosed, with disease duration under 2 months, and aged 18 to 65 years. Patients with uncontrolled infections, other autoimmune diseases, pregnancy or lactation were excluded. Diagnoses were based on clinical symptoms, serum thyroxine and TRAb, thyroid ultrasound and orbital computed tomography. The first round of RT-PCR for the TCR CDR3 was performed with the HTBI primer set and the Qiagen OneStep RT-PCR kit. Blood samples also contained most of the expanded thyroid clonotypes (frequency above 0.001), which suggests that blood repertoires may reflect thyroid immune responses. A 13 V-J signature model separated ophthalmopathy from stable hyperthyroidism, with about 88% sensitivity and 81% to 82% specificity in cross-validation and 80%/75% in testing. In validation, the model predicted progression to ophthalmopathy with around 71% sensitivity and 72.22% specificity, a median of 6.5 months before onset. To identify distinguishing TCR V-J signatures, a discovery cohort of around 100 patients was used, comprising some 43 with Graves' ophthalmopathy and around 57 with stable Graves' hyperthyroidism. Prospective prediction of ophthalmopathy was tested in an independent validation cohort consisting of roughly 19 hyperthyroidism patients and about 17 patients who later progressed to ophthalmopathy. The 100 or so discovery patients were randomly split 7:3 into training and test sets. In addition, the study compared T-cell repertoires in thyroid tissue and in blood from roughly 6 Graves' hyperthyroidism patients. After sampling, hyperthyroidism patients received methimazole starting at 30 mg daily, and ophthalmopathy patients received high-dose intravenous methylprednisolone. A second multiplex PCR round built the libraries, followed by size selection and purification. Sequencing of the libraries was done on an Illumina HiSeq2000 using paired-end 100 bp reads. SOAPnuke was used to process the raw data, throwing out any read that contained adapters or uncalled bases, had a mean Phred below 15, or lacked an exact constant-primer or identifier match. COPE v1.2.5 was used to merge high-quality paired reads, and clonotypes were defined as unique nucleotide sequences. MiTCR v1.1 was used to align the clonotypes against IMGT TRBV, TRBD and TRBJ reference segments. Only V-J combinations with frequency above 0.0001, covering 99% to 99.2% of repertoires, were analysed. A TCS score was defined as the ratio between F50 (clonal expansion) and ExV (chaos), using BLOSUM62-based TCRdist between CDR3 peptides within each V-J. Welch's t-statistics and random forest reduced 450 to 600 V-J features to roughly 13, which were used in a naive Bayes classifier (R e1071). No statistical method was used to fix the sample size in advance, and group allocation was not hidden from the investigators. The paper describes TCR Vbeta CDR3 sequencing of 140 or so peripheral blood samples, made up of about 40 ophthalmopathy patients, 70 to 75 hyperthyroidism patients and around 17 progressor patients.

The specimen comprised peripheral blood mononuclear cells (PBMCs), sampled at new diagnosis, from a patient treated with antithyroid drugs. The sequence is built from TRBV20-1 and TRBJ1-1; TRBD1 might be the D gene, on 5 matching bases. The TCR was taken from a woman aged 18-29 years with Graves disease. Donor details come from another sample of the same person, matched by shared clones. The CDR3 region: CSAVRGSTEAFF. The DNA sequence is TGCAGTGCGGTTCGGGGGAGCACTGAAGCTTTCTTT.